Listed below are T cell receptor beta chains from one sample, sequenced in a study of T cells in Graves' hyperthyroidism and ophthalmopathy. One entry per CDR3 protein, called by TCRdb with MiXCR from the multiplex PCR reads. The sample holds 650,000 to 700,000 distinct CDR3 sequences; approximately 15% are singletons and the top ten take roughly a sixth. Material: blood. The receptor source for this set is a man aged 50-59 years with Graves' hyperthyroidism. Each CDR3 is given with its conserved first and last residue. The order of the fields is V gene, clone size, J gene, D gene, CDR3 protein, CDR3 DNA. D genes are given only for firm matches. Rows give clone size only sometimes, using once, few, many, or a class for an expanded clone.

v_call: TRBV4-2
clone_size: -
j_call: TRBJ2-1
d_call: -
cdr3_aa: CASSQRGENNEQFF
cdr3_nt: TGTGCCAGCAGCCAAAGGGGTGAGAACAATGAGCAGTTCTTC

v_call: TRBV27
clone_size: many
j_call: TRBJ1-1
d_call: -
cdr3_aa: CASSLFRGSEAFF
cdr3_nt: TGTGCCAGCAGTTTATTCCGGGGCTCTGAAGCTTTCTTT

v_call: TRBV24-1
clone_size: many
j_call: TRBJ2-2
d_call: -
cdr3_aa: CATSGGPGTANTGELFF
cdr3_nt: TGTGCCACCAGTGGGGGGCCCGGGACTGCGAACACCGGGGAGCTGTTTTTT

v_call: TRBV5-4
clone_size: -
j_call: TRBJ2-5
d_call: -
cdr3_aa: CASSSSFKFETQYF
cdr3_nt: TGTGCCAGCAGCTCCTCTTTTAAATTTGAGACCCAGTACTTC

v_call: TRBV7-2
clone_size: -
j_call: TRBJ1-5
d_call: TRBD1
cdr3_aa: CASSLVAGGYYSNQPQHF
cdr3_nt: TGTGCCAGCAGCTTAGTTGCAGGGGGATATTATAGCAATCAGCCCCAGCATTTT

v_call: TRBV12-3/TRBV12-4
clone_size: few
j_call: TRBJ1-2
d_call: -
cdr3_aa: CASSPTGSAGYTF
cdr3_nt: TGTGCCAGCAGTCCTACAGGGTCCGCTGGCTACACCTTC

v_call: TRBV2
clone_size: many
j_call: TRBJ2-3
d_call: TRBD2
cdr3_aa: CASSGLHGGEDTQYF
cdr3_nt: TGTGCCAGCAGTGGACTCCACGGGGGGGAAGATACGCAGTATTTT

v_call: TRBV28
clone_size: many
j_call: TRBJ1-6
d_call: -
cdr3_aa: CASSLGQDPTNLHF
cdr3_nt: TGTGCCAGCAGTTTAGGGCAGGACCCGACTAACCTCCACTTT

v_call: TRBV7-3
clone_size: -
j_call: TRBJ2-2
d_call: TRBD2
cdr3_aa: CASSQDSGSRTGELFF
cdr3_nt: TGTGCCAGCAGCCAAGATAGCGGGAGTAGGACCGGGGAGCTGTTTTTT

v_call: TRBV19
clone_size: -
j_call: TRBJ2-1
d_call: -
cdr3_aa: CASSMGGGSTQQFF
cdr3_nt: TGTGCCAGTAGTATGGGGGGCGGATCTACCCAGCAGTTCTTC